This T cell receptor (beta chain) was identified during a study of T cell responses to AZD1222 COVID-19 vaccine. In regard to this clone: Its antigen is unknown.

Data came from immunoSEQ multiplex PCR; TCRdb stores just in-frame clones and leaves some out. The data contain roughly 150,000 clones, approximately 90% of them seen just once; the ten biggest clones take up 1.5% to 2%. Trimming took 4 bases from V and 2 from J, leaving 8 bases between them. Germline CDR1 LGHNA, CDR2 YSLEER. This CDR3 spans 13 amino acids. General observations from the study: Donors were chiefly white British, with a greater number of females, and clonal diversity was perhaps underestimated. All repertoire sampling was performed exclusively after the peak T cell response. An increase in Spike-specific TCR breadth and depth was observed after two AZD1222 doses.

The sequencing used peripheral blood, collected on day 0 of AZD1222 vaccination. The source is an adult in good health. This rearrangement joins TRBV4-3 to TRBJ1-1; D remains ambiguous. CDR3 in amino acids: CASSLDGNTEAFF. DNA of the CDR3: TGCGCCAGCAGCCTTGACGGTAACACTGAAGCTTTCTTT.